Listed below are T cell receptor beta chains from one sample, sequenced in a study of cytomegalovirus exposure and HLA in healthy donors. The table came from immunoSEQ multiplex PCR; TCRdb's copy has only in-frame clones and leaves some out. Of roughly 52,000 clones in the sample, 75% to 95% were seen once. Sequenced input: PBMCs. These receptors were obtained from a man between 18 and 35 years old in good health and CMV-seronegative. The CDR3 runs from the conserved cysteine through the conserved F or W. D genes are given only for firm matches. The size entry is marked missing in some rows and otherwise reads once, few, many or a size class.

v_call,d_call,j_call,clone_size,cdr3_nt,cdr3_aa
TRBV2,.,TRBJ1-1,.,TGTGCCAGCCAAAGACGCGGCACGTTCATGAACACTGAAGCTTTCTTT,CASQRRGTFMNTEAFF
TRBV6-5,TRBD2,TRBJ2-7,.,TGTGCCAGCAGTTACATCGGGGGGACCGAGCAGTACTTC,CASSYIGGTEQYF
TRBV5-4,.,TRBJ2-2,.,TGTGCCAGCAGCTTAAATAGCTTCGGGGAGCTGTTTTTT,CASSLNSFGELFF
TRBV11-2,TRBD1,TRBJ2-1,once,TGTGCCAGCAGCTTAGATCGGACAGGGGTAAATGAGCAGTTCTTC,CASSLDRTGVNEQFF
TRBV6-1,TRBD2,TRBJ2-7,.,TGTGCCAGCAGTGAAGGATTATGGTCGGGACTAGCGGTCGGCGACGAGCAGTACTTC,CASSEGLWSGLAVGDEQYF
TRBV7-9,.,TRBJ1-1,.,TGTGCCAGCAGCCCTTACCCCTTATCCGGAGGAGCTTTCTTT,CASSPYPLSGGAFF
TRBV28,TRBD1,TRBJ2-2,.,TGTGCCAGCAGTTTGGGACAGGGAAACACCGGGGAGCTGTTTTTT,CASSLGQGNTGELFF
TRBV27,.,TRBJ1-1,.,TGTGCCAGCAGTTTTCGAACAGGTCTGAACACTGAAGCTTTCTTT,CASSFRTGLNTEAFF
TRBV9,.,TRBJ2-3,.,TGTGCCAGCAGCGTAGATTGGGCAACGAGCACAGATACGCAGTATTTT,CASSVDWATSTDTQYF
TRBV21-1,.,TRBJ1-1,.,TGTGCCAGCAGCGCTCGACAGGAGATGAACACTGAAGCTTTCTTT,CASSARQEMNTEAFF
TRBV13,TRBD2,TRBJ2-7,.,TGTGCCAGCAGCCTTAGCGGGAGGGCACACGAGCAGTACTTC,CASSLSGRAHEQYF
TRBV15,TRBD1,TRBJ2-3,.,TGTGCCACCAGCAGAGGAGGGACAGGACCTCAAACGCAGTATTTT,CATSRGGTGPQTQYF
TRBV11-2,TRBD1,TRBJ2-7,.,TGTGCCAGCAGCACCTGGACAGGACAGGACGAGCAGTACTTC,CASSTWTGQDEQYF
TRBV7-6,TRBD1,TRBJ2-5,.,TGTGCCAGCAGCTTAGAGGACAGGGGAAAGTACCAAGAGACCCAGTACTTC,CASSLEDRGKYQETQYF
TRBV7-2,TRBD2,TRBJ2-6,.,TGTGCCAGCAGCCCGGGGGGGGTAGGGGCCAACGTCCTGACTTTC,CASSPGGVGANVLTF
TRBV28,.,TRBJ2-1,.,TGTGCCAGCAGTTTACCCAGACTCAATGAGCAGTTCTTC,CASSLPRLNEQFF
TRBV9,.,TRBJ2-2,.,TGTGCCAGCAGCGTGTCGGGAATGGAGGGCACCGGGGAGCTGTTTTTT,CASSVSGMEGTGELFF
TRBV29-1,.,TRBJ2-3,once,TGCAGCGTTGAAGATCTAGGAGTAAATACGCAGTATTTT,CSVEDLGVNTQYF
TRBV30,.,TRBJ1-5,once,TGTGCCTGGAGGGGACTTGGGGAGCCCCAGCATTTT,CAWRGLGEPQHF